This record concerns one TCR beta chain sequence. The data stem from a study of blood T cell repertoires in COVID-19. Germline V gives CDR1 SGHNT, CDR2 YENEEA. V shed 3 bases, J shed 3 bases, and the junction held 4 bases outside the gene matches. The CDR3 runs 15 residues. Profiling relied on immunoSEQ multiplex PCR, and the TCRdb table lists in-frame clones only, not all of them. The sample has 20,000 to 25,000 clones; roughly 83% are singletons. The origin of this receptor is a man in his forties with acute or convalescent COVID-19. The sequencing input was peripheral blood. This chain joins TRBV11-3 and TRBJ2-3, with TRBD2 matching over 9 bases. CDR3 protein: CASSLGGRVTDTQYF. CDR3 in DNA: TGTGCCAGCAGCTTGGGCGGGAGGGTAACAGATACGCAGTATTTT.